This entry lists 15 T cell receptor beta chains sequenced from one sample in a study of cytomegalovirus exposure and HLA in healthy donors. PCR amplification relied on 60 Vbeta primers (plus 13 Jbeta primers). Generated by immunoSEQ multiplex PCR, the TCRdb table keeps only in-frame clones and is missing some. The table has under 250,000 clones, approximately 81% seen once. Sequencing used PBMCs. Source of these receptors: a girl aged 2 to 10 in good health and CMV-seronegative.

CDR3 region: CASSSGTGYNQPQHF. For the CDR3, the DNA is TGTGCCAGTAGTTCCGGGACAGGGTACAATCAGCCCCAGCATTTT. The chain carries TRBV19 and TRBJ1-5; 9 bases agree with TRBD1. Unmatched junction bases numbered 5, after V lost 5 bases and J lost 3 bases. CDR1 is LNHDA, CDR2 SQIVND, per germline (reference sequence). The CDR3 sequence is 15 residues long.

This clone turned up a few times. The chain joins TRBV5-6 to TRBJ1-1; possibly TRBD1 for D (6 bases). The CDR3 is 14 residues long. V was trimmed by 4 bases and J by 6 bases, leaving 16 bases between them. Germline lookup yields CDR1 SGHDT and CDR2 YYEEEE. CDR3: CASSPGGRGAEAFF. The CDR3 DNA is TGTGCCAGCAGCCCGGGGGGCAGAGGCGCTGAAGCTTTCTTT.

With regard to this clone: Other nucleotide sequences from this sample produce the same CDR3. The rearrangement uses TRBV4-1 and TRBJ2-6; 7 bases map to TRBD1. This CDR3 contains 19 residues. Per the germline V gene, CDR1 is MGHRA and CDR2 is YSYEKL. V gave up 3 bases and J gave up 0 bases; unmatched junction bases: 11. As DNA, the CDR3 is TGCGCCAGCAGCCAGGGCCCTAGGGGGCAGAGCTCTGGGGCCAACGTCCTGACTTTC. Translation: CASSQGPRGQSSGANVLTF.

DNA for the CDR3: TGTGCCAGCAGTCTGACAGGGTTTGATCAGCCCCAGCATTTT. Amino acid sequence: CASSLTGFDQPQHF. The V gene is TRBV6-1, the J gene TRBJ1-5, with 7 bases that match TRBD1. After removal of 5 bases from V and 5 bases from J, the junction contained 6 bases not matched to a gene. The CDR3 loop spans 14 amino acids. Germline-derived CDR1 and CDR2 are MNHNS and SASEGT.

This sequence joins TRBV7-9 and TRBJ1-4; D uncertain. This CDR3 is built from 14 residues. Germline values: CDR1 SEHNR, CDR2 FQNEAQ (reference sequence). V was cut by 4 bases and J by 8 bases, with 14 bases left in between. This CDR3 is CASSSRGAGEKLFF. DNA for the CDR3: TGTGCCAGCAGCTCCCGAGGCGCGGGGGAAAAACTGTTTTTT. The whole variable domain, remainder taken from reference TRBV7-9 and TRBJ1-4, is DTGVSQNPRHKITKRGQNVTFRCDPISEHNRLYWYRQTLGQGPEFLTYFQNEAQLEKSRLLSDRFSAERPKGSFSTLEIQRTEQGDSAMYLCASSSRGAGEKLFFGSGTQLSVL.

This chain links TRBV6-1 with TRBJ2-5, with 11 bases lining up with TRBD2. This CDR3 comprises 16 residues. Per the germline V gene, CDR1 is MNHNS and CDR2 is SASEGT. V lost 4 bases and J lost 1; bases outside the gene matches: 5. CDR3 sequence (DNA): TGTGCCAGCAGTGCCTTAGCGGGGGGGCCCCAAGAGACCCAGTACTTC. Its protein is CASSALAGGPQETQYF.

This chain links TRBV7-9 with TRBJ2-7; TRBD1 matches at 9 bases. V trimming: 1 base; J trimming: 2 bases; junction bases outside the gene matches: 3. Per the germline V gene, CDR1 is SEHNR and CDR2 is FQNEAQ (reference sequence). The CDR3 totals 15 residues. The chain's CDR3 is CASSLVGTGTYEQYF. In DNA, the CDR3 is TGTGCCAGCAGCTTAGTGGGGACAGGGACCTACGAGCAGTACTTC.

This clone has just one count. The chain carries TRBV6-5 and TRBJ1-1, with 7 bases that match TRBD1. The CDR3 is made up of 13 amino acids. Germline V lookup: CDR1 MNHEY, CDR2 SVGAGI. With V trimmed by 7 bases and J by 11 bases, 13 bases remained unmatched. The CDR3 region has the DNA TGTGCCAGCACAGGTGACAGGGCTGGTTCCGCTTTCTTT. It specifies CASTGDRAGSAFF.

J is TRBJ2-3 and V is TRBV27, with D tentatively TRBD2 (5 bases). V was shortened by 9 bases and J by 4 bases, with 8 bases between the two germline ends. CDR1 and CDR2 (germline): MNHEY, SMNVEV (reference sequence). The CDR3 spans 11 residues. CDR3 DNA sequence: TGTGCCAGGGAGAGGGCAGATACGCAGTATTTT. Translated, it gives CARERADTQYF.

The chain couples TRBV6-1 to TRBJ2-3; TRBD1 might be the D (6 bases). Germline V lookup: CDR1 MNHNS, CDR2 SASEGT. The CDR3 has 14 residues. The V gene lost 5 bases and the J gene lost 2 bases, with 11 bases spanning the gap. CDR3 nucleotide sequence: TGTGCCAGCAGTCGGGACACCTACACAGATACGCAGTATTTT. Translation gives CASSRDTYTDTQYF.

The chain couples TRBV11-3 to TRBJ2-1; a possible D gene is TRBD2 (6 bases). Trimming shortened V by 5 bases and J by 2 bases, and 10 bases separated the two germline ends. The CDR3 is 14 residues long. Germline V gene lookup returns CDR1 SGHNT and CDR2 YENEEA. CDR3 protein: CASSLPGAYNEQFF. The CDR3 DNA reads as TGTGCCAGCAGCCTGCCGGGGGCCTACAATGAGCAGTTCTTC.

The table lists this clone with a few counts. The rearrangement uses TRBV12-5 and TRBJ2-5, with D perhaps TRBD1 (5 bases). Germline CDR1 and CDR2: LGHNT and FRNRAP. The CDR3 totals 12 residues. V was clipped by 4 bases and J by 5 bases, with 8 bases between them. Written as DNA, the CDR3 is TGTGCTAGTGGTTCAGGGCCGGAGACCCAGTACTTC. This codes for CASGSGPETQYF.

V is TRBV9 and J is TRBJ1-4; D is perhaps TRBD1 (5 bases). The CDR3 runs to 15 residues. V was shortened by 3 bases and J by 1 base, with 10 bases between the two germline ends. CDR1 is SGDLS and CDR2 is YYNGEE in the germline V gene. CDR3 DNA: TGTGCCAGCAGCGCCTACCAGGGAACTAATGAAAAACTGTTTTTT. Translating it yields CASSAYQGTNEKLFF.

V and J are TRBV5-6 and TRBJ2-7; 8 bases align to TRBD2. There are 16 residues in the CDR3. Unmatched junction bases numbered 9, after V lost 2 bases and J lost 2 bases. CDR1 and CDR2 (germline): SGHDT, YYEEEE. The CDR3 DNA reads as TGTGCCAGCAGCTTTGGTCAGCGGGGGCTCACCTACGAGCAGTACTTC. Amino acids: CASSFGQRGLTYEQYF.

The J gene is TRBJ1-1, the V gene TRBV11-3; no definite D call. Germline-derived CDR1 and CDR2 are SGHNT and YENEEA. Deletions cut 7 bases from V and 5 bases from J, with 17 bases between. This CDR3 has 14 residues. The CDR3 loop is CASTPPRDRTEAFF. The CDR3, as DNA: TGTGCCAGCACCCCCCCGAGGGATAGGACTGAAGCTTTCTTT.